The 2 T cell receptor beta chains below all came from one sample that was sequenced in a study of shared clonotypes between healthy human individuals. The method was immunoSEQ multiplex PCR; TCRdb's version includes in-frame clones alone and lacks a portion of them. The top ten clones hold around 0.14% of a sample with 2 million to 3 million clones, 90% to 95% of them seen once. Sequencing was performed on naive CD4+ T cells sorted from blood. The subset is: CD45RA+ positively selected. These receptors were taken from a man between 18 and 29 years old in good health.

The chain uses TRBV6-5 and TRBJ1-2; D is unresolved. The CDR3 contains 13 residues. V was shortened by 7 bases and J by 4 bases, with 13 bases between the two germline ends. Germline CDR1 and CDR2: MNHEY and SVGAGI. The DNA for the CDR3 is TGTGCCAGCACCCGCCAGTTATCCTATGGCTACACCTTC. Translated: CASTRQLSYGYTF.

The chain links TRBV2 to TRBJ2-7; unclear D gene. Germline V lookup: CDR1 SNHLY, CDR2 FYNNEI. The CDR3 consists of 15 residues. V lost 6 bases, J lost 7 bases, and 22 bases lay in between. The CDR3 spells CASSAPDGYPLEQYF. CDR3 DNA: TGTGCCAGCAGCGCCCCGGACGGATACCCCCTTGAGCAGTACTTC.